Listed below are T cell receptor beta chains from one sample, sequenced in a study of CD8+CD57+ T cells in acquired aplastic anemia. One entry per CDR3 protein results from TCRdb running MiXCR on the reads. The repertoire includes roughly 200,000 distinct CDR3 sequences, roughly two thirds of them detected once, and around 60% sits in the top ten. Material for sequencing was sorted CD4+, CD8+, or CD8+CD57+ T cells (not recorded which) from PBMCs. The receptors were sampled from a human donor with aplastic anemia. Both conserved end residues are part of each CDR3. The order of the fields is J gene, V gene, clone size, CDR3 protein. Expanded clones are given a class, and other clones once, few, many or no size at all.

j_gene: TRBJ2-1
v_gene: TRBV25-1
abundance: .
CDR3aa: CASSAGLAVSYNEQFF

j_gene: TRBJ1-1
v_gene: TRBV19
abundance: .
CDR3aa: CASSIDPGQGPNTEAFF

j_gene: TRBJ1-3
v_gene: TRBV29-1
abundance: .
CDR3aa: CSVTGTGNTIYF

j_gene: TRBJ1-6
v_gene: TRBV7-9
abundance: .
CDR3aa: CASSLARQGRHSPLHF

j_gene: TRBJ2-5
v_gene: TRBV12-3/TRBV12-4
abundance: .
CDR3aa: CASSFSRVSGTELVETQYF

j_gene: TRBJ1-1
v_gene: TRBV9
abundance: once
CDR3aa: CASSVGQNSWAFF

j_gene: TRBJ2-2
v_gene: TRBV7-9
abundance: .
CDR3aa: CASSSSGNTGELLF

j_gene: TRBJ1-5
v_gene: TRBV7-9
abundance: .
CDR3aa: CASSFSGIGNQPQHF

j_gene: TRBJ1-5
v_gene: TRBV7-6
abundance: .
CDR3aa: CASSLVAGGRNQPQHF

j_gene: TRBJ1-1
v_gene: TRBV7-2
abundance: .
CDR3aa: CASSPRTGPTEAFF

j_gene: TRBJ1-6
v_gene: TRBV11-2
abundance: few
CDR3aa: CASSRAYNSPLHF

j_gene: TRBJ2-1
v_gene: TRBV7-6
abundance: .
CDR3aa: CATSLYRKDEQFF

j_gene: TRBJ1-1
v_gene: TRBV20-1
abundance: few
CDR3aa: CSARPRDSEAFF

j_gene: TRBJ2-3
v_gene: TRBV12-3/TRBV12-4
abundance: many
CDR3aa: CASSFGDTQYF

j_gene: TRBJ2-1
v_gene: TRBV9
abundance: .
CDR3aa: CASSFLGPSGYNEQFF

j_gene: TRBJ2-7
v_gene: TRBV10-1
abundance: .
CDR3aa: CASSESPVTSGEQYF

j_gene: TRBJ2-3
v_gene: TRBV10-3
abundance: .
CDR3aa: CAISTGTSTDTQYF

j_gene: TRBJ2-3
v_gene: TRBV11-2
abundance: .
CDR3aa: CASSLESGGREYF

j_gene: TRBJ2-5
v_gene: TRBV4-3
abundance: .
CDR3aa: CASSQEPYQETQYF

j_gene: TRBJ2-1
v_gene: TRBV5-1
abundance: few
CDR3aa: CASSAGLALVTYNEQFF

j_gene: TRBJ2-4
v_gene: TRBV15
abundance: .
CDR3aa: CATSSDRGPRIQYF

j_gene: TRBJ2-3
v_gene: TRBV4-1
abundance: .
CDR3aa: CASSQDDRDPNTQYF

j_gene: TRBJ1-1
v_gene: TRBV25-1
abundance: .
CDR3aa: CASKDPWAEAFF

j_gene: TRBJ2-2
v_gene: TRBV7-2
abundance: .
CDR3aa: CASRKSPGEAGELFF

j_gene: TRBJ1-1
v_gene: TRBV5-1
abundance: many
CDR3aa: CASSKGGLDTEAFF

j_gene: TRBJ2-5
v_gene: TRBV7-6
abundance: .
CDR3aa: CASSPRGGPETQYF

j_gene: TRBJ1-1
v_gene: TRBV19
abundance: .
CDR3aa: CASSSGPFGSSSLAEAFF

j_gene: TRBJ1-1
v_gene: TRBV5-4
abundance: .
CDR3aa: CASSLAVRANTEAFF

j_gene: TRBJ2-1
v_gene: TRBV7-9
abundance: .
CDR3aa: CASSDRQGSYNEQFF

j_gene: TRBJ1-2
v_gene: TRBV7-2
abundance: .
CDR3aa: CASSLGRGQWYGYTF

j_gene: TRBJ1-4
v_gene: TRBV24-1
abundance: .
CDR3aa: CATSEAGKSDEKLFF

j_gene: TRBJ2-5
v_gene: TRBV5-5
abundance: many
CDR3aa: CASSPDREETQYF

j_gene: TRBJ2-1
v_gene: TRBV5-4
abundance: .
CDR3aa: CASSFVQGLRNGQFF

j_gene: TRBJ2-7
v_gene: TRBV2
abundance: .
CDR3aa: CASSGAGAYEQYF

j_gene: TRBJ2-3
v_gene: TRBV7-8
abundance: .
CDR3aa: CASSSISTDTQYF

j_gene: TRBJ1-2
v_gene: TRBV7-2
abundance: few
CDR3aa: CASSLVAKPYTF

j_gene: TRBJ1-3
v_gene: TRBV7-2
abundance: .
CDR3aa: CASSRLGGNGNTIYF

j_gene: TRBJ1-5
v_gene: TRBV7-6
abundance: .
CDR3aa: CASSLWTGSSNQPQHF

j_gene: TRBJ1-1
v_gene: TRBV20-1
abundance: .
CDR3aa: CSAGNRGTEAFF

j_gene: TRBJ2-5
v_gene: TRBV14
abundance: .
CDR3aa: CASSYGSTGPRRETQYF

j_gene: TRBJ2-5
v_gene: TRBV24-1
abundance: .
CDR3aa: CATSTHDSDQETQYF

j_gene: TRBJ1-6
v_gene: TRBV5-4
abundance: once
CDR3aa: CASSPDRDPVPLHF

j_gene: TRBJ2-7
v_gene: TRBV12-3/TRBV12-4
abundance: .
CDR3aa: CASSLGGGQGTYEQYF

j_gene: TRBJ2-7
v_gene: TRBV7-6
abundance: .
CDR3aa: CASSRVSTYEQYF